The T cell receptor (beta chain) described here comes from a study of Ad26.COV2.S vaccination and SARS-CoV-2 variants. Per germline, CDR1 SGHTA and CDR2 FQGNSA. The CDR3 is 13 residues long. V was pared by 4 bases and J by 1 base, with 4 bases between. Profiled with immunoSEQ multiplex PCR; TCRdb holds only in-frame clones, not every one. The data show around 450,000 clones, roughly 89% seen once. Note on this clone: Its antigen is not known.

General observations from the study: Reportedly, spike-specific CD8+ and CD4+ T cell responses achieved substantial breadth once vaccination had taken place.

Treatment specified: about 20 received Ad26.COV2.S at low or high dose, single or two shots; several received placebo; per-sample allocation not given. Repertoires come from day 63 after the first vaccine or placebo injection. The clonotype originates from a person between 18 and 65 years old who received the Ad26.COV2.S COVID-19 vaccine or a placebo. The V and J genes are TRBV7-2 and TRBJ2-2, with D unclear. This material consisted of peripheral blood, taken in a trial of Ad26.COV2.S vaccine versus placebo. Here the CDR3 DNA reads TGTGCCAGCAGCTCTTTGAACACCGGGGAGCTGTTTTTT. It translates to CASSSLNTGELFF.